A selection of T cell receptor beta chains follows, all from one sample in a study of early T cells in non-severe SARS-CoV-2 infection. TCRdb reprocessed the 5' RACE reads with MiXCR, giving one entry per CDR3 protein. There are 70,000 to 95,000 distinct CDR3 sequences in the sample; about 15% occur only once, and roughly 0.6% lies in the top ten. The specimen sequenced was whole blood. Every receptor here comes from an adult who was a healthcare worker with PCR-confirmed SARS-CoV-2 infection or an uninfected control (not recorded which). The CDR3 runs from the conserved cysteine through the conserved F or W.

CDR3aa: CASSYSFGEKLFF
j_gene: TRBJ1-4
v_gene: TRBV6-6

CDR3aa: CASSDSGTVQETQYF
j_gene: TRBJ2-5
v_gene: TRBV7-6

CDR3aa: CASSPGTGNTQYF
j_gene: TRBJ2-3
v_gene: TRBV5-6

CDR3aa: CASSLGDREKLFF
j_gene: TRBJ1-4
v_gene: TRBV11-2

CDR3aa: CAISLTSLTDTQYF
j_gene: TRBJ2-3
v_gene: TRBV10-3

CDR3aa: CSARKSGVANEQFF
j_gene: TRBJ2-1
v_gene: TRBV20-1

CDR3aa: CASSPLTGGMTEAFF
j_gene: TRBJ1-1
v_gene: TRBV4-1

CDR3aa: CASSFQGDQETQYF
j_gene: TRBJ2-5
v_gene: TRBV28

CDR3aa: CASSFQAGAYGYTF
j_gene: TRBJ1-2
v_gene: TRBV12-3/TRBV12-4

CDR3aa: CASSHQLDSSSYNEQFF
j_gene: TRBJ2-1
v_gene: TRBV3-1

CDR3aa: CASSNQGATNTEAFF
j_gene: TRBJ1-1
v_gene: TRBV5-1

CDR3aa: CASSFASGGATDTQYF
j_gene: TRBJ2-3
v_gene: TRBV12-3/TRBV12-4

CDR3aa: CASSPQATGNTIYF
j_gene: TRBJ1-3
v_gene: TRBV3-1

CDR3aa: CASRTGQKRKETQYF
j_gene: TRBJ2-5
v_gene: TRBV6-2/TRBV6-3

CDR3aa: CASRPGDNTEAFF
j_gene: TRBJ1-1
v_gene: TRBV5-1

CDR3aa: CSAYPQGGYPGELFF
j_gene: TRBJ2-2
v_gene: TRBV20-1

CDR3aa: CASSQNRYGYTF
j_gene: TRBJ1-2
v_gene: TRBV3-1

CDR3aa: CASSLSVPNYGYTF
j_gene: TRBJ1-2
v_gene: TRBV14

CDR3aa: CASSYPPGRGGLLRSYNEQFF
j_gene: TRBJ2-1
v_gene: TRBV6-5

CDR3aa: CSARELSTEAFF
j_gene: TRBJ1-1
v_gene: TRBV20-1

CDR3aa: CASSLSPGSTDTQYF
j_gene: TRBJ2-3
v_gene: TRBV5-1

CDR3aa: CSASPIPGTGVNLYQETQYF
j_gene: TRBJ2-5
v_gene: TRBV20-1

CDR3aa: CASSKGRIALEAFF
j_gene: TRBJ1-1
v_gene: TRBV4-1